This TCR beta chain was identified in a study of T cell clones after liver transplantation. Study-wide context: Samples came pre-transplant, pre-randomization before withdrawal, and post-randomization after withdrawal ended.

The data were produced by immunoSEQ multiplex PCR, yet TCRdb's version contains in-frame clones alone and is incomplete. In the table there are about 75,000 clones, less than 90% of which are singletons. Germline V gene data show CDR1 as SGHTA and CDR2 as FQGNSA. CDR3 length equals 15 residues. Trimming took 4 bases from V and 2 from J; bases not matched to a gene: 3. This clone came up once. The source is a human patient who received a liver transplant. Some T cells may be provided by the graft donor. Sequencing was performed on CD4+ T cells from blood, taken around 48 months after liver transplant. This chain links TRBV7-2 with TRBJ1-4; TRBD1 matches 8 bases. The CDR3 nucleotides are TGTGCCAGCAGCTACTACAGGGGGACTAATGAAAAACTGTTTTTT. Translation: CASSYYRGTNEKLFF.